This TCR beta chain was documented in a study of blood T cells in healthy people across ages. A J-beta primer mix and a sample-barcoded 5' primer were used in a second PCR of about 7 to 11 cycles. TCRdb recomputed calls from the 5' RACE reads with MiXCR, one row per CDR3 protein. This sample has roughly 680,000 distinct CDR3 sequences, with under 65% found just once. This CDR3 is built from 13 residues. Germline CDR1 is SGHNT and CDR2 is YENEEA. The V end was cut by 2 bases, the J end by 1 base, with 5 bases between. This clonotype was counted many times. The chain recombines TRBV11-3 with TRBJ1-1, with D uncertain. Specimen: blood. This TCR came from a woman older than 75 in good health. The CDR3 DNA is TGTGCCAGCAGCTTACATGCGAACACTGAAGCTTTCTTT. Protein product: CASSLHANTEAFF.